This passage covers 2 T cell receptor beta chains from one sample sequenced in a study of cytomegalovirus exposure and HLA in healthy donors. PCR employed 60 Vbeta and 13 Jbeta primers. Sequencing was performed with immunoSEQ multiplex PCR; in TCRdb, only in-frame clones are kept and a portion is missing. The repertoire includes about 110,000 clones, 79% of them detected once, and 6.2% sits in the top ten. Sequencing was carried out using PBMCs. The receptors originated from a man younger than 40 in good health and CMV-seropositive.

V and J are TRBV27 and TRBJ2-3; 7 positions match TRBD2. V lost 1 base to trimming and J lost 0 bases; unmatched junction nucleotides: 7. The CDR3 runs 17 residues. Per the germline V gene, CDR1 is MNHEY and CDR2 is SMNVEV (reference sequence). As DNA, the CDR3 is TGTGCCAGCAGTTTATTAGGCCTGCGGGGGAGCACAGATACGCAGTATTTT. Amino acids: CASSLLGLRGSTDTQYF.

The chain uses TRBV7-2 and TRBJ2-1, with 11 nucleotides matching TRBD2. The J segment lost 9 bases and the V segment lost 2 bases, leaving 6 bases of the junction unmatched. The CDR3 runs 15 residues. CDR1 and CDR2 (germline): SGHTA, FQGNSA. Written as DNA, the CDR3 is TGTGCCAGCAGCTTAAGTCTAGCGGGGGGAGGTGAGCAGTTCTTC. Translation gives CASSLSLAGGGEQFF.